This passage covers 23 T cell receptor beta chains from one sample sequenced in a study of shared clonotypes between healthy human individuals. This table comes from immunoSEQ multiplex PCR, and its TCRdb copy is limited to in-frame clones, with some not included. The sample lists about 770,000 clones, 55% to 80% occurring once. Sequenced: memory CD4+ T cells sorted from blood. Subset meaning: CD45RA-negative fraction. These receptors all stem from a woman aged 25 to 39 in good health.

This chain connects TRBV5-1 to TRBJ2-3; D is possibly TRBD1 or TRBD2 (5 bases each). The CDR3 has 15 residues. V was shortened by 7 bases and J by 4 bases, with 19 bases between the two germline ends. Looked up from germline, CDR1 is SGHRS and CDR2 is YFSETQ. CDR3 loop: CASQIGLLGADTQYF. In nucleotides, the CDR3 is TGCGCCAGCCAGATCGGGTTACTGGGGGCAGATACGCAGTATTTT.

The chain links TRBV27 to TRBJ2-7; 11 bases line up with TRBD2. The CDR3 has 16 residues. The junction had 10 bases not matched to a gene; V was cut back by 3 bases and J by 6 bases. Germline values: CDR1 MNHEY, CDR2 SMNVEV (reference sequence). This CDR3 is CASSFTIAGGPREQYF. The CDR3 coding sequence is TGTGCCAGCAGTTTCACTATAGCGGGAGGGCCCCGCGAGCAGTACTTC.

This chain connects TRBV5-4 to TRBJ2-3, with no clear D. The CDR3 extends over 14 amino acids. The germline V and J ends were trimmed by 4 bases and 0 bases, with 9 bases remaining between them. Germline V CDR1 and CDR2: SGHNT, YYREEE (reference sequence). The CDR3 protein is CASSKDASTDTQYF. DNA of the CDR3: TGTGCCAGCAGCAAAGACGCTAGCACAGATACGCAGTATTTT.

The rearrangement joins TRBV29-1 to TRBJ1-1; TRBD1 might be the D (6 bases). Germline V lookup: CDR1 SQVTM, CDR2 ANQGSEA. V was shortened by 7 bases and J by 2 bases, with 20 bases between the two germline ends. This CDR3 contains 15 residues. The CDR3 sequence: CSGFTGTYPNTEAFF. In nucleotides, the CDR3 is TGCAGCGGATTTACCGGGACATACCCTAACACTGAAGCTTTCTTT.

CDR3 DNA: TGCAGCGTGGGCGGGAGGGGAGGTACGGGCACAGATACGCAGTATTTT. This translates into CSVGGRGGTGTDTQYF. The genes are TRBV29-1 and TRBJ2-3, with 9 bases that match TRBD2. Trimming took 6 bases from V and 1 from J; bases not matched to a gene: 11. Germline lookup yields CDR1 SQVTM and CDR2 ANQGSEA. The CDR3 is 16 residues long.

This chain joins TRBV21-1 and TRBJ2-3; the table gives TRBD2 as D, unverified against the DNA. TRBV21-1 is recorded as a pseudogene. This CDR3 contains 18 residues. The CDR3 loop reads CASSKALSWAGAGDTQYF. In nucleotides, the CDR3 is TGTGCCAGCAGCAAAGCGCTTTCATGGGCGGGAGCGGGGGATACGCAGTATTTT.

This clone appeared a single time. This sequence joins TRBV27 and TRBJ2-2; a weak D match, TRBD2 (5 bases). The V and J ends lost 6 bases and 3 bases respectively, with 11 bases between them. This CDR3 is built from 14 residues. CDR1 is MNHEY and CDR2 is SMNVEV in the germline V gene (reference sequence). The CDR3: CASSHLGDTGELFF. CDR3 coding DNA: TGTGCCAGCAGCCACTTGGGAGACACCGGGGAGCTGTTTTTT.

The V call is TRBV7-3, the J call TRBJ2-1; 14 positions agree with TRBD2. The CDR3 has 18 amino acids. Per the germline V gene, CDR1 is SGHTA and CDR2 is FQGTGA. J gave up 3 bases and V 5 bases, and 9 bases lay outside the gene matches. CDR3 bases: TGTGCCAGCAGCCAGACTAGCGGGAGGGGAAGGCTCTACAATGAGCAGTTCTTC. It specifies CASSQTSGRGRLYNEQFF.

This clone was found a few times. The chain uses TRBV5-4 and TRBJ2-3; 10 positions agree with TRBD2. Per germline, CDR1 SGHNT and CDR2 YYREEE (reference sequence). Trimming at V came to 1 base and at J to 4 bases, leaving 3 bases not matched to a gene. There are 15 residues in the CDR3. CDR3 sequence reads: CASSLSSGSSDTQYF. The CDR3 nucleotides are TGTGCCAGCAGCTTGTCTAGCGGGAGTTCAGATACGCAGTATTTT.

The sample holds a few counts of this clone. The chain carries TRBV28 and TRBJ2-5; D gene uncertain. CDR1 and CDR2 from the germline V gene are MDHEN and SYDVKM. The CDR3 is 13 amino acids. The V end was cut by 4 bases, the J end by 6 bases, with 12 bases between. Here the CDR3 reads CASSSADWQTQYF. Here the CDR3 DNA reads TGTGCCAGCAGTTCCGCAGATTGGCAGACCCAGTACTTC. Full variable domain (outside the CDR3, taken from reference TRBV28 and TRBJ2-5): DVKVTQSSRYLVKRTGEKVFLECVQDMDHENMFWYRQDPGLGLRLIYFSYDVKMKEKGDIPEGYSVSREKKERFSLILESASTNQTSMYLCASSSADWQTQYFGPGTRLLVL.

V usage is TRBV29-1 and J usage is TRBJ2-5; 7 bases match TRBD2. Germline V gene sequence: CDR1 SQVTM, CDR2 ANQGSEA. Trimming cost V 7 bases and J 5 bases; bases outside gene matches: 10. The CDR3 runs 13 residues. The CDR3 sequence: CSGRAVGGETQYF. The CDR3 DNA sequence: TGCAGCGGGAGAGCGGTGGGGGGGGAGACCCAGTACTTC.

The V gene is TRBV6-5, the J gene TRBJ1-1, with 7 bases identical to TRBD1. This CDR3 comprises 14 residues. Germline V gene lookup returns CDR1 MNHEY and CDR2 SVGAGI. The V gene end was trimmed by 2 bases and the J gene end by 1 base; junction bases not matched to a gene: 1. The chain's CDR3 is CASSYNRGNTEAFF. In DNA form, the CDR3 reads TGTGCCAGCAGTTACAACAGGGGGAACACTGAAGCTTTCTTT.

The chain employs TRBV2 and TRBJ1-5; D is perhaps TRBD1 (5 bases). Germline lookup yields CDR1 SNHLY and CDR2 FYNNEI. V gave up 4 bases and J gave up 6 bases, with 10 bases separating them. The CDR3 spans 13 residues. The CDR3 DNA reads as TGTGCCAGCAGTGTGGGGGGGGGTCAGCCCCAGCATTTT. Translation gives CASSVGGGQPQHF.

This clone was found a few times. The V gene is TRBV11-3, the J gene TRBJ1-2; 8 bases map to TRBD1. The CDR3 is 13 amino acids. CDR1 and CDR2 from the germline V gene are SGHNT and YENEEA. V trimming: 5 bases; J trimming: 8 bases; junction bases outside the gene matches: 7. This CDR3 is CASSKDRDSGYTF. For the CDR3, the DNA is TGTGCCAGCAGCAAGGACAGGGATAGCGGCTACACCTTC.

The chain links TRBV10-2 to TRBJ1-1; D call uncertain. CDR1 and CDR2 (germline): WSHSY, SAAADI. V dropped 6 bases and J dropped 0 bases, with 11 bases sitting between them. The CDR3 totals 14 residues. As DNA, the CDR3 is TGCGCCAGCAGACCCCCGAACCTGAACACTGAAGCTTTCTTT. Amino acid sequence: CASRPPNLNTEAFF.

This rearrangement joins TRBV27 to TRBJ2-7; a possible D gene is TRBD1 (6 bases). Trimming cost V 5 bases and J 3 bases, with 26 bases left between them. The CDR3 has 18 residues. The germline gives CDR1 MNHEY, CDR2 SMNVEV (reference sequence). DNA of the CDR3: TGTGCCAGCAGTCACAAAAATGGACAGACAAGGCGAGGCTACGAGCAGTACTTC. Its translation is CASSHKNGQTRRGYEQYF.

The rearrangement links TRBV30 to TRBJ2-7; D unclear. The CDR3 consists of 15 residues. Trimming cost V 1 base and J 2 bases, with 15 bases left between them. Germline lookup yields CDR1 GTSNPN and CDR2 SVGIG (reference sequence). The CDR3 spells CAWSGGVGPTYEQYF. For the CDR3, the DNA is TGTGCCTGGAGTGGAGGAGTAGGGCCAACCTACGAGCAGTACTTC.

The V gene is TRBV7-6, the J gene TRBJ2-7, with no clear D. This CDR3 contains 16 residues. CDR1 is SGHVS and CDR2 is FNYEAQ in the germline V gene. Trimming removed 0 bases from V and 1 base from J, with 13 bases in between. Here the CDR3 DNA reads TGTGCCAGCAGCTTAGCTCCGGGCTCCAAATCCTACGAGCAGTACTTC. This translates into CASSLAPGSKSYEQYF.

This clone has more than one count but fewer than ten. The J gene is TRBJ1-2, the V gene TRBV27; no clear D. Deletions cut 0 bases from V and 8 bases from J, with 19 bases between. CDR1 MNHEY and CDR2 SMNVEV come from the germline V gene (reference sequence). The length of the CDR3 is 16 residues. The CDR3 nucleotides are TGTGCCAGCAGTTTATCGGCTGGATCTCCGTCGGGCGGCTACACCTTC. It yields the protein CASSLSAGSPSGGYTF.

This clone was recorded at least ten times. CDR3 region: CASSSLLTSGGRDTQYF. The CDR3 nucleotides read TGTGCCAGCAGCTCCCTACTAACTAGCGGGGGTAGGGATACGCAGTATTTT. This chain joins TRBV7-2 and TRBJ2-3; TRBD2 agrees at 11 bases. From germline, CDR1 is SGHTA and CDR2 FQGNSA. J gave up 6 bases and V 4 bases, and 12 bases lay outside the gene matches. This CDR3 has 17 residues. The variable domain in full, completed from reference TRBV7-2 and TRBJ2-3, reads GAGVSQSPSNKVTEKGKDVELRCDPISGHTALYWYRQSLGQGLEFLIYFQGNSAPDKSGLPSDRFSAERTGGSVSTLTIQRTQQEDSAVYLCASSSLLTSGGRDTQYFGPGTRLTVL.

This clone was detected only a few times. The rearrangement joins TRBV7-8 to TRBJ2-1; D call uncertain. V lost 9 bases to trimming and J lost 5 bases, with 11 bases between them. Germline CDR1 reads SGHVS; CDR2 reads FQNEAQ. The CDR3 covers 12 residues. The CDR3 region is CARQDWDNEQFF. CDR3 coding DNA: TGTGCCAGACAAGACTGGGACAATGAGCAGTTCTTC.

The chain is built from TRBV10-1 and TRBJ2-2, with 7 bases aligning to TRBD1. Germline values: CDR1 WNHNN, CDR2 SYGVQD (reference sequence). Unmatched junction bases numbered 3, after V lost 6 bases and J lost 2 bases. This CDR3 is 14 amino acids long. The CDR3 nucleotides read TGCGCCAGCAGCCGGGACAGTAACACCGGGGAGCTGTTTTTT. Amino acid sequence: CASSRDSNTGELFF.

The chain recombines TRBV25-1 with TRBJ2-2; D is tentatively TRBD1 or TRBD2 (5 bases each). This CDR3 is built from 13 residues. CDR1 is MGHDK, CDR2 SYGVNS, per germline. V lost 2 bases to trimming and J lost 9 bases, with 10 bases between them. This CDR3 is CASSEVGVWELFF. CDR3 coding DNA: TGTGCCAGCAGTGAAGTGGGGGTTTGGGAGCTGTTTTTT.